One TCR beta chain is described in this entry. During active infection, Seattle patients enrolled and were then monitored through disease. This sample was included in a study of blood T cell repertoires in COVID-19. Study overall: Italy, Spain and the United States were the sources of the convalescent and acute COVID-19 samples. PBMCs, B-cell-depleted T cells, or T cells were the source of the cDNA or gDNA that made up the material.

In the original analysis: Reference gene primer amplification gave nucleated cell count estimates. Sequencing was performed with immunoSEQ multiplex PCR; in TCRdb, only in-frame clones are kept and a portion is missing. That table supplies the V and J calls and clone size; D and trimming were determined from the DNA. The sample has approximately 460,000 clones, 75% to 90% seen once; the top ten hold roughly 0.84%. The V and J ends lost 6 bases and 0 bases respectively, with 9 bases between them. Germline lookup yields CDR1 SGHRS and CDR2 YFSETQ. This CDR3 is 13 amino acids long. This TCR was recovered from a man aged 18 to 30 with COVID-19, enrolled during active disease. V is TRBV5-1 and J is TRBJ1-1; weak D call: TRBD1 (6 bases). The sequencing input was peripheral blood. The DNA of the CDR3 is TGCGCCAGCAAACAGGGCGTGAACACTGAAGCTTTCTTT. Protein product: CASKQGVNTEAFF.